The 26 T cell receptor beta chains in this list originate from one sample, sequenced in a study of T cell responses to AZD1222 COVID-19 vaccine. Method: immunoSEQ multiplex PCR; TCRdb's copy keeps in-frame clones and lacks some. This sample yields around 160,000 clones, of which around 89% are seen a single time; approximately 5.1% belongs to the top ten. This material consisted of peripheral blood, taken on day 0 of AZD1222 vaccination. These receptors were collected from an adult in good health.

Concerning this clone itself: This specimen includes other DNA sequences encoding the same CDR3. The chain joins TRBV9 to TRBJ2-3, with D possibly matching TRBD1 (5 bases). This CDR3 region has 15 residues. CDR1 is SGDLS and CDR2 is YYNGEE in the germline V gene. V lost 0 bases and J lost 0, with 8 bases in between. The CDR3 loop reads CASSVEGASTDTQYF. CDR3 DNA: TGTGCCAGCAGCGTAGAAGGGGCAAGCACAGATACGCAGTATTTT.

The chain carries TRBV28 and TRBJ2-7, with D possibly matching TRBD2 (5 bases). The V gene lost 5 bases and the J gene lost 6 bases, with 17 bases spanning the gap. Germline V CDR1 and CDR2: MDHEN, SYDVKM. This CDR3 spans 14 amino acids. Here the CDR3 reads CASSLLASSSEQYF. CDR3 bases: TGTGCCAGCAGTCTCCTAGCATCCTCGAGCGAGCAGTACTTC.

The V call is TRBV24-1, the J call TRBJ2-1; 7 bases match TRBD2. The CDR3 has 16 amino acids. Germline CDR1 reads KGHDR; CDR2 reads SFDVKD. With 1 base clipped from V and 9 bases from J, the junction kept 11 bases outside the gene matches. As DNA, the CDR3 is TGTGCCACCAGTGATTTATTGGCGGGAGAGCGGGGTGAGCAGTTCTTC. Its protein product is CATSDLLAGERGEQFF.

This clone has a single count. The chain uses TRBV7-8 and TRBJ2-1, with unresolved D. CDR3 length equals 12 residues. CDR1 SGHVS and CDR2 FQNEAQ come from the germline V gene. Trimming took 1 base from V and 5 from J, leaving 3 bases between them. The CDR3, as DNA: TGTGCCAGCAGCTTAGGGGACAATGAGCAGTTCTTC. Protein: CASSLGDNEQFF.

The rearrangement uses TRBV27 and TRBJ1-6; tentatively, D is TRBD1 (6 bases). This CDR3 contains 15 residues. With 3 bases removed from V and 7 bases from J, the gap between germline ends came to 13 bases. Germline V gene sequence: CDR1 MNHEY, CDR2 SMNVEV (reference sequence). CDR3 DNA sequence: TGTGCCAGCAGTTTTGTTGGGGGGCCCAATTCACCCCTCCACTTT. Protein: CASSFVGGPNSPLHF.

The gene calls are TRBV2 and TRBJ2-1; tentatively, D is TRBD2 (6 bases). Germline CDR1 and CDR2: SNHLY and FYNNEI. This CDR3 is built from 15 residues. Trimming cost V 5 bases and J 7 bases, with 18 bases left between them. CDR3 nucleotides: TGTGCCAGCAGTCCCCCCGAACTAGCTCCAAATGAGCAGTTCTTC. Translating gives CASSPPELAPNEQFF.

The chain joins TRBV24-1 to TRBJ1-2; D gene unclear. Between the trimmed V and J ends, which lost 9 bases and 9 bases, there was a span of 22 bases. The germline gives CDR1 KGHDR, CDR2 SFDVKD. The CDR3 sequence is 14 residues long. The CDR3 DNA reads TGTGCCACCGCCTCTCCTACTTCGGGCGGGAGCTACACCTTC. Its translation is CATASPTSGGSYTF.

The table lists this clone with a count of one. The chain uses TRBV18 and TRBJ1-2; D call uncertain. The V end was cut by 1 base, the J end by 8 bases, with 14 bases between. The germline CDR1 and CDR2 sequences are KGHSH and LQKENI. This CDR3 has 14 residues. The CDR3 region is CASSPQGGPWGYTF. CDR3 bases: TGTGCCAGCTCACCACAGGGTGGGCCTTGGGGCTACACCTTC.

The count of this clone is one. The rearrangement joins TRBV12-3 or TRBV12-4 to TRBJ2-1, with D uncertain. V dropped 6 bases and J dropped 3 bases, with 3 bases sitting between them. The CDR3 consists of 11 residues. The CDR3 spells CASRDYNEQFF. The CDR3 coding sequence is TGTGCCAGCAGGGACTACAATGAGCAGTTCTTC.

The gene calls are TRBV19 and TRBJ1-5; TRBD1 matches at 10 bases. V lost 8 bases, J lost 1 base, and 5 bases stayed unmatched. This CDR3 contains 15 residues. Per the germline V gene, CDR1 is LNHDA and CDR2 is SQIVND (reference sequence). The CDR3 DNA is TGTGCCAGTCCCCGACAGGGGGCGAGCAATCAGCCCCAGCATTTT. Its translation: CASPRQGASNQPQHF. Full variable domain (missing parts from reference TRBV19 and TRBJ1-5): DGGITQSPKYLFRKEGQNVTLSCEQNLNHDAMYWYRQDPGQGLRLIYYSQIVNDFQKGDIAEGYSVSREKKESFPLTVTSAQKNPTAFYLCASPRQGASNQPQHFGDGTRLSIL.

This clone was detected only once. The genes are TRBV28 and TRBJ2-6; D unclear. V was pared by 8 bases and J by 4 bases, with 12 bases between. Germline V gene lookup returns CDR1 MDHEN and CDR2 SYDVKM. The CDR3 is 14 amino acids. CDR3 protein: CASAVPRGANVLTF. CDR3 nucleotides: TGTGCCAGCGCCGTTCCAAGGGGGGCCAACGTCCTGACTTTC.

This sequence joins TRBV6-1 and TRBJ2-5, with D perhaps matching TRBD1 or TRBD2 (5 bases each). V lost 1 base, J lost 5 bases, and 17 bases lay in between. Germline CDR1 reads MNHNS; CDR2 reads SASEGT. This CDR3 has 16 amino acids. The DNA for the CDR3 is TGTGCCAGCAGTGAAGTGGGGTCGGGACGAGGGGAGACCCAGTACTTC. Protein sequence: CASSEVGSGRGETQYF.

This clone appeared a single time. The rearrangement links TRBV2 to TRBJ2-5, with D unresolved. This CDR3 comprises 13 residues. CDR1 and CDR2 (germline): SNHLY, FYNNEI. V was pared by 0 bases and J by 9 bases, with 11 bases between. This CDR3 is CASSEARSGPQYF. The CDR3 DNA follows: TGTGCCAGCAGTGAAGCGAGGTCAGGACCCCAGTACTTC.

V and J are TRBV15 and TRBJ2-1; a weak D match, TRBD1 (5 bases). This CDR3 has 17 amino acids. Germline V gene data show CDR1 as LNHNV and CDR2 as YYDKDF (reference sequence). The V end was cut by 0 bases, the J end by 0 bases, with 12 bases between. The CDR3 coding sequence is TGTGCCACCAGCAGAGATCTCCAGGGAAGCTCCTACAATGAGCAGTTCTTC. Translation: CATSRDLQGSSYNEQFF.

The CDR3 nucleotides are TGTGCCAGCAATTCGGCGGGACAGGCTGGAAACACCATATATTTT. Protein product: CASNSAGQAGNTIYF. The J gene is TRBJ1-3, the V gene TRBV28; 8 bases are shared with TRBD1. Trimming at V came to 7 bases and at J to 2 bases, leaving 7 bases not matched to a gene. Germline V lookup: CDR1 MDHEN, CDR2 SYDVKM. CDR3 length equals 15 residues.

J is TRBJ1-3 and V is TRBV19; no firm D call. The V gene's germline CDR1 is LNHDA and CDR2 SQIVND (reference sequence). Trimming stripped 7 bases from V and 0 bases from J, with 7 bases between. The CDR3 covers 13 residues. DNA of the CDR3: TGTGCCAGTATCCCGGGCTCTGGAAACACCATATATTTT. As protein: CASIPGSGNTIYF.

This chain joins TRBV18 and TRBJ1-1; 7 nucleotides align to TRBD1. After removal of 3 bases from V and 8 bases from J, the junction contained 9 bases not matched to a gene. CDR3 length: 14 residues. Germline CDR1 and CDR2: KGHSH and LQKENI. CDR3 nucleotide sequence: TGTGCCAGCTCACCCCTTGGGGAGGGGGCCGAAGCTTTCTTT. Residues: CASSPLGEGAEAFF.

The chain is built from TRBV6-5 and TRBJ2-1; no definite D call. The V and J ends lost 8 bases and 4 bases respectively, with 12 bases between them. The CDR3 length is 13 residues. The germline V gene encodes CDR1 MNHEY and CDR2 SVGAGI. As DNA, the CDR3 is TGTGCCAGCCGGAAGGGCCGTTACAATGAGCAGTTCTTC. Amino acid sequence: CASRKGRYNEQFF.

CDR3 sequence (DNA): TGTGCCAGCAAACCGGACAGGGCCAGCTCACCCCTCCACTTT. Translated: CASKPDRASSPLHF. The chain has TRBV6-6 and TRBJ1-6; 8 positions match TRBD1. In germline, CDR1 is MNHNY, CDR2 SVGAGI (reference sequence). This CDR3 contains 14 residues. The V and J ends lost 7 bases and 10 bases, in that order; junction bases with no gene match: 9.

The V and J genes are TRBV5-6 and TRBJ2-2; unclear D gene. Germline lookup yields CDR1 SGHDT and CDR2 YYEEEE. Trimming pared 2 bases from V and 4 bases from J, leaving 12 bases between. The CDR3 covers 15 residues. The CDR3 sequence: CASSLNPLGTGELFF. In DNA form, the CDR3 reads TGTGCCAGCAGCTTAAATCCTTTGGGCACCGGGGAGCTGTTTTTT.

The chain carries TRBV7-9 and TRBJ2-6, with a possible D match to TRBD1 (6 bases). The ends were cut back, 5 bases at V and 4 bases at J, with 18 bases in the middle. Germline assignment: CDR1 SEHNR and CDR2 FQNEAQ (reference sequence). The CDR3 is 17 residues long. In DNA form, the CDR3 reads TGTGCCAGCAGCGTAGGGGGTCAGGCCCCCGGGGCCAACGTCCTGACTTTC. Translation: CASSVGGQAPGANVLTF.

The chain recombines TRBV5-6 with TRBJ1-3; no clear D. V dropped 2 bases and J dropped 1 base, with 1 base sitting between them. This CDR3 is built from 12 residues. Per germline, CDR1 SGHDT and CDR2 YYEEEE. CDR3: CASSFSGNTIYF. CDR3 nucleotides: TGTGCCAGCAGCTTTTCTGGAAACACCATATATTTT.

The gene calls are TRBV15 and TRBJ2-5; D uncertain. Germline V CDR1 and CDR2: LNHNV, YYDKDF (reference sequence). There are 13 residues in the CDR3. V was pared by 4 bases and J by 5 bases, with 11 bases between. The CDR3 nucleotides read TGTGCCACCAGCACCCCGATACAGGAGACCCAGTACTTC. Its protein product is CATSTPIQETQYF.

The chain employs TRBV5-1 and TRBJ2-5; weak D call: TRBD1 (5 bases). The CDR3 runs 13 residues. V was clipped by 3 bases and J by 4 bases, with 10 bases between them. Germline V gene sequence: CDR1 SGHRS, CDR2 YFSETQ. CDR3 sequence: CASSSDKRETQYF. As DNA, the CDR3 is TGCGCCAGCAGCTCGGACAAAAGAGAGACCCAGTACTTC.

This chain joins TRBV7-9 and TRBJ1-1, with no clear D. Germline V gene data show CDR1 as SEHNR and CDR2 as FQNEAQ (reference sequence). Trimming took 1 base from V and 0 from J, leaving 9 bases between them. This CDR3 has 15 amino acids. The CDR3 region has the DNA TGTGCCAGCAGCTTAGTGGGCAGGATGAACACTGAAGCTTTCTTT. This sequence encodes CASSLVGRMNTEAFF.

This clone was counted only a few times. V and J are TRBV30 and TRBJ2-7; D is perhaps TRBD1 (6 bases). CDR3 length equals 14 residues. In germline, CDR1 is GTSNPN, CDR2 SVGIG (reference sequence). The V end lost 2 bases, the J end lost 3 bases, and 14 bases lay between the germline ends. The CDR3 sequence is CAWSSIQGNYEQYF. The CDR3 DNA follows: TGTGCCTGGAGTTCAATTCAGGGGAACTACGAGCAGTACTTC.